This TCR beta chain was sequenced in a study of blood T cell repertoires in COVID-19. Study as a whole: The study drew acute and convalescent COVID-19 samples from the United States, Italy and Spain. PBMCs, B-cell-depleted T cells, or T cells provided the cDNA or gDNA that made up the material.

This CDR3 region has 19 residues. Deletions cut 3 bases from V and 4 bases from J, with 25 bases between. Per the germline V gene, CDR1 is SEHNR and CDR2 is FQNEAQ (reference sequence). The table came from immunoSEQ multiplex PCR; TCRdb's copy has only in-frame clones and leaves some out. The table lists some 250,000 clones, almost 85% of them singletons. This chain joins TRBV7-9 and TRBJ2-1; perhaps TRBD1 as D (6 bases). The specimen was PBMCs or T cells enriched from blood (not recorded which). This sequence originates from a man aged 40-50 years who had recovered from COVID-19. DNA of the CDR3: TGTGCCAGCAGCTTCCAAAACCGGAACAGGGAATCGGGGTACAATGAGCAGTTCTTC. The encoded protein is CASSFQNRNRESGYNEQFF.